The 25 T cell receptor beta chains presented below share a single source sample, sequenced in a study of early T cells in non-severe SARS-CoV-2 infection. TCRdb redid the calling of the 5' RACE reads with MiXCR, one entry per CDR3 protein. The table records 52,000 or so distinct CDR3 sequences, under 8.5% of them present only once. The sequencing here drew on whole blood, taken at baseline. The receptors shown here come from an adult who was a healthcare worker with PCR-confirmed SARS-CoV-2 infection or an uninfected control (not recorded which).

This clonotype was seen ten or more times. CDR3 bases: TGTGCCAGCAGCTTTTTTCTGATCTCTGGGGCCAACGTCCTGACTTTC. Amino acid sequence: CASSFFLISGANVLTF. The chain links TRBV7-9 to TRBJ2-6; D unresolved. CDR1 and CDR2 from the germline V gene are SEHNR and FQNEAQ (reference sequence). Trimming removed 3 bases from V and 0 bases from J, with 9 bases in between. The CDR3 spans 16 residues.

Many counts were recorded for this clonotype. The CDR3 is CASSIQVSYNEQFF. The CDR3 DNA follows: TGTGCCAGCAGCATACAAGTTTCCTACAATGAGCAGTTCTTC. The J gene is TRBJ2-1, the V gene TRBV7-9; no firm D call. This CDR3 comprises 14 residues. V lost 5 bases to trimming and J lost 1 base, with 9 bases between them. From germline, CDR1 is SEHNR and CDR2 FQNEAQ (reference sequence).

This clonotype was recorded many times. This chain connects TRBV18 to TRBJ2-7, with 8 bases that match TRBD2. CDR3 length equals 14 residues. Germline CDR1 KGHSH, CDR2 LQKENI. Trimming removed 3 bases from V and 4 bases from J; junction bases left unmatched: 5. As DNA, the CDR3 is TGTGCCAGCTCACCTAGCGGGGCTGAGTACGAGCAGTACTTC. This sequence encodes CASSPSGAEYEQYF.

The chain uses TRBV18 and TRBJ2-7; 11 bases line up with TRBD1. Germline assignment: CDR1 KGHSH and CDR2 LQKENI. This CDR3 comprises 18 residues. The trim removed 3 bases at V and 0 bases at J, leaving 10 bases unmatched. CDR3 nucleotide sequence: TGTGCCAGCTCACCTACCGGGACAGGGGGGCGATTCTCCTACGAGCAGTACTTC. Its translation: CASSPTGTGGRFSYEQYF.

This clonotype has ten or more counts. The genes are TRBV23-1 and TRBJ2-1, with unresolved D. TRBV23-1 is filed as an ORF, its function uncertain. The length of the CDR3 is 19 residues. V lost 0 bases, J lost 4 bases, and 22 bases lay in between. This CDR3 is CASSQSSSVAKEFYNEQFF. The CDR3 DNA reads TGCGCCAGCAGTCAATCATCCTCGGTAGCCAAGGAATTTTACAATGAGCAGTTCTTC.

In this sample, this clonotype turned up a few times. The chain is built from TRBV7-3 and TRBJ2-3; 7 bases are shared with TRBD1. This CDR3 is 18 amino acids long. The germline gives CDR1 SGHTA, CDR2 FQGTGA. With V trimmed by 0 bases and J by 2 bases, 11 bases remained unmatched. Here the CDR3 DNA reads TGTGCCAGCAGCTTAACGTTTCCCCGACAGGGCGCCACAGATACGCAGTATTTT. Encoded protein: CASSLTFPRQGATDTQYF.

This chain uses TRBV6-2 or TRBV6-3 with TRBJ2-7; D is possibly TRBD2 (6 bases). Trimming removed 7 bases from V and 2 bases from J, with 15 bases in between. The V gene's germline CDR1 is MNHEY and CDR2 SVGEGT. This CDR3 contains 14 residues. In nucleotides, the CDR3 is TGTGCCAGCACCATGGTTCGCGGGGCCTACGAGCAGTACTTC. Translation: CASTMVRGAYEQYF.

Ten or more counts support this clonotype. The chain links TRBV21-1 to TRBJ2-4; the table calls TRBD1, which could not be checked here. TRBV21-1 is reported as a pseudogene. The CDR3 length is 16 residues. The CDR3 DNA reads as TGTGCCAGCAGCAGGCAGGGGGTAACTTTTAAAAACATTCAGTACTTC. Encoded protein: CASSRQGVTFKNIQYF.

This clonotype was seen many times. This sequence joins TRBV5-4 and TRBJ1-1; D remains unclear. The CDR3 spans 17 residues. Germline V gene data show CDR1 as SGHNT and CDR2 as YYREEE (reference sequence). Deletions cut 1 base from V and 1 base from J, with 17 bases between. The CDR3 DNA follows: TGTGCCAGCAGCTTGAGGCCGGGTCGACTGGAGAACACTGAAGCTTTCTTT. Translating it yields CASSLRPGRLENTEAFF.

This clonotype was observed at least ten times. The chain combines TRBV4-2 with TRBJ1-6, with D possibly being TRBD1 (5 bases). V dropped 1 base and J dropped 11 bases, with 12 bases sitting between them. The CDR3 is 14 amino acids. The germline gives CDR1 LGHNA, CDR2 YNFKEQ. DNA for the CDR3: TGTGCCAGCAGCCAAGGGAGGGGTGAAGCACCCCTCCACTTT. It codes for CASSQGRGEAPLHF.

This clonotype has a handful of counts. This chain uses TRBV12-2 with TRBJ1-1; the table's D call TRBD1 went unverified against the DNA. TRBV12-2 is listed as a pseudogene. This CDR3 spans 17 amino acids. The chain's CDR3 is CASRFVSQGPLDTEAFF. CDR3 DNA: TGTGCAAGTCGCTTTGTGTCGCAGGGCCCCCTGGACACTGAAGCTTTCTTT.

This clonotype was observed many times. The V call is TRBV7-9, the J call TRBJ2-1; D remains ambiguous. Trimming removed 2 bases from V and 4 bases from J, with 6 bases in between. The V gene's germline CDR1 is SEHNR and CDR2 FQNEAQ (reference sequence). This CDR3 comprises 13 residues. The CDR3 DNA follows: TGTGCCAGCAGCTTATCAGGATACAATGAGCAGTTCTTC. Translated, it gives CASSLSGYNEQFF.

This clonotype came up many times. V usage is TRBV29-1 and J usage is TRBJ1-1, with TRBD1 as a possible D gene (6 bases). The V and J ends lost 4 bases and 10 bases respectively, with 13 bases between them. The CDR3 totals 11 residues. Germline CDR1 is SQVTM and CDR2 is ANQGSEA. Written as DNA, the CDR3 is TGCAGCGTTGGAGGGGGACTAGTAGCTTTCTTT. This encodes CSVGGGLVAFF.

The table lists this clonotype with many counts. The chain combines TRBV12-3 or TRBV12-4 with TRBJ2-1; maybe TRBD1 (5 bases). This CDR3 region has 15 residues. V lost 3 bases to trimming and J lost 3 bases, with 12 bases between them. CDR3 in DNA: TGTGCCAGCAGTTTGATACGTGACAGCTACAATGAGCAGTTCTTC. It specifies CASSLIRDSYNEQFF.

The V call is TRBV20-1, the J call TRBJ2-2, with TRBD2 identical over 11 bases. Germline CDR1 reads DFQATT; CDR2 reads SNEGSKA (reference sequence). J gave up 5 bases and V 2 bases, and 1 base lay outside the gene matches. The CDR3 length is 14 residues. CDR3 bases: TGCAGTGCTAGACTAGCGGGGGGAACCGGGGAGCTGTTTTTT. Amino acid sequence: CSARLAGGTGELFF.

This clonotype was seen ten or more times. This chain connects TRBV7-2 to TRBJ2-7, with TRBD1 as a possible D gene (6 bases). Trimming took 5 bases from V and 2 from J, leaving 16 bases between them. CDR3 length equals 15 residues. Germline assignment: CDR1 SGHTA and CDR2 FQGNSA. The CDR3 DNA reads TGTGCCAGCAGCCCCTCTAACAGGGTTCCCTACGAGCAGTACTTC. This codes for CASSPSNRVPYEQYF.

V usage is TRBV5-1 and J usage is TRBJ2-5; a weak D match, TRBD2 (6 bases). V lost 4 bases and J lost 5, with 18 bases in between. The CDR3 spans 15 residues. CDR1 is SGHRS and CDR2 is YFSETQ in the germline V gene. The CDR3 spells CASSRGDGTLETQYF. CDR3 DNA sequence: TGCGCCAGCAGCCGCGGGGACGGCACATTGGAGACCCAGTACTTC.

This clonotype was detected many times. This chain links TRBV7-2 with TRBJ2-7, with a tentative D call TRBD2 (6 bases). CDR3 length: 13 amino acids. Trimming took off 0 bases at V and 9 bases at J, with 12 bases between the two ends. CDR1 and CDR2 (germline): SGHTA, FQGNSA. The CDR3 bases are TGTGCCAGCAGCTTAGCGGCGGGGCAGAGGCAGTACTTC. Protein sequence: CASSLAAGQRQYF.

This clonotype was picked up many times. The chain recombines TRBV9 with TRBJ1-1; D unresolved. The CDR3 covers 14 residues. V lost 0 bases and J lost 3, with 9 bases in between. Germline V CDR1 and CDR2: SGDLS, YYNGEE. The CDR3: CASSVDMGDTEAFF. In DNA form, the CDR3 reads TGTGCCAGCAGCGTAGATATGGGTGACACTGAAGCTTTCTTT.

This clonotype came up many times. This chain connects TRBV7-2 to TRBJ1-1; D uncertain. This CDR3 has 13 amino acids. Germline V gene lookup returns CDR1 SGHTA and CDR2 FQGNSA. Trimming cost V 4 bases and J 4 bases, with 10 bases left between them. The CDR3 nucleotides read TGTGCCAGCAGCTCTAGGTCGCCCACTGAAGCTTTCTTT. It is translated as CASSSRSPTEAFF.

This clonotype has just a few counts. The chain has TRBV20-1 and TRBJ1-5; 10 bases line up with TRBD1. V shed 3 bases, J shed 0 bases, and the junction held 8 bases outside the gene matches. Germline V gene sequence: CDR1 DFQATT, CDR2 SNEGSKA (reference sequence). The CDR3 contains 17 residues. The CDR3 DNA reads as TGCAGTGCTAGCCTGGGGACAGGGGCCTATAGCAATCAGCCCCAGCATTTT. This codes for CSASLGTGAYSNQPQHF.

The gene calls are TRBV5-1 and TRBJ2-7; D call uncertain. This CDR3 has 13 amino acids. Germline V gene data show CDR1 as SGHRS and CDR2 as YFSETQ. Trimming removed 1 base from V and 0 bases from J, with 5 bases in between. CDR3: CASSLRSSYEQYF. DNA for the CDR3: TGCGCCAGCAGCTTGAGGAGCTCCTACGAGCAGTACTTC. Supplemented by reference TRBV5-1 and TRBJ2-7, the full variable domain reads KAGVTQTPRYLIKTRGQQVTLSCSPISGHRSVSWYQQTPGQGLQFLFEYFSETQRNKGNFPGRFSGRQFSNSRSEMNVSTLELGDSALYLCASSLRSSYEQYFGPGTRLTVT.

This clonotype was recorded a few times. This sequence joins TRBV24-1 and TRBJ2-7; D unclear. Germline CDR1 reads KGHDR; CDR2 reads SFDVKD. The CDR3 has 14 residues. Trimming took off 2 bases at V and 2 bases at J, with 9 bases between the two ends. The CDR3 DNA reads as TGTGCCACCAGTGATTATACCAGGCCCTACGAGCAGTACTTC. Amino acid sequence: CATSDYTRPYEQYF.

This clonotype was found a few times. V usage is TRBV20-1 and J usage is TRBJ2-5; D call uncertain. The V gene lost 1 base and the J gene lost 7 bases, with 7 bases spanning the gap. CDR3 length: 11 residues. Germline V CDR1 and CDR2: DFQATT, SNEGSKA (reference sequence). The CDR3 reads CSARVFGTQYF. The CDR3 DNA reads as TGCAGTGCTAGAGTTTTCGGGACCCAGTACTTC.

This clonotype has more than one count but fewer than ten. This chain connects TRBV7-2 to TRBJ2-4; 8 bases are shared with TRBD1. In germline, CDR1 is SGHTA, CDR2 FQGNSA. The V segment lost 2 bases and the J segment 6 bases; nucleotides outside the gene matches: 9. The CDR3 runs 16 residues. CDR3 coding DNA: TGTGCCAGCAGCTTAAGGTCAGGGGGCAGGAGAAACATTCAGTACTTC. Translated: CASSLRSGGRRNIQYF.